This TCR beta chain was obtained from a study of T cell responses to AZD1222 COVID-19 vaccine. Study outcomes and limitations: Among AZD1222 vaccinees, only 5 to 7 were seropositive at baseline.

Clones were sequenced by immunoSEQ multiplex PCR, and TCRdb holds only the in-frame ones, with some missing. The sample has about 110,000 clones; roughly 84% are singletons. Germline CDR1 is SGHTA and CDR2 is FQGNSA. This CDR3 has 13 residues. V was trimmed by 6 bases and J by 1 base, leaving 9 bases between them. On this clone: Its antigen is currently unknown.

Sequenced material: peripheral blood, taken on day 0 of AZD1222 vaccination. This receptor was identified in an adult in good health. The genes are TRBV7-2 and TRBJ1-2; the D gene is possibly TRBD1 (6 bases). The CDR3 DNA reads as TGTGCCAGCAGACCGGACAGTAACTATGGCTACACCTTC. It yields the protein CASRPDSNYGYTF. Looking up the rest from reference TRBV7-2 and TRBJ1-2 gives the full variable domain: GAGVSQSPSNKVTEKGKDVELRCDPISGHTALYWYRQSLGQGLEFLIYFQGNSAPDKSGLPSDRFSAERTGGSVSTLTIQRTQQEDSAVYLCASRPDSNYGYTFGSGTRLTVV.